These 25 T cell receptor beta chains originate from one sample sequenced in a study of cytomegalovirus exposure and HLA in healthy donors (dated by TCRdb to about 2017). The library was obtained by the immunoSEQ multiplex PCR assay. A mixture of 60 forward primers for TCR Vbeta segments and 13 reverse primers for TCR Jbeta segments was used in the multiplex PCR. TCRdb holds this immuneACCESS table with in-frame rearrangements only. Some clones are missing; in checked studies, unresolved V genes explain under half, and the rest has no known cause. The sample data list roughly 200,000 clones, and about four fifths of these were observed just once. Jointly, the top ten make up less than 3.5% of the sample. The sequenced material came from PBMCs. These receptors were obtained from a female donor in good health and CMV-seronegative.

This clone turned up a few times. The chain is built from TRBV15 and TRBJ1-4, with D tentatively TRBD1 (5 bases). Between the trimmed V and J ends, which lost 1 base and 1 base, there was a span of 13 bases. The V gene's germline CDR1 is LNHNV and CDR2 YYDKDF (reference sequence). This CDR3 has 17 amino acids. The CDR3 is CATSRVGAGVTNEKLFF. In DNA, the CDR3 is TGTGCCACCAGCAGAGTTGGGGCAGGTGTAACTAATGAAAAACTGTTTTTT.

The chain has TRBV2 and TRBJ1-1; TRBD1 agrees at 7 bases. The CDR3 has 18 amino acids. V gave up 4 bases and J gave up 2 bases; unmatched junction bases: 16. Germline values: CDR1 SNHLY, CDR2 FYNNEI. The CDR3 region is CASSGPRTEGQLNTEAFF. The CDR3 bases are TGTGCCAGCAGTGGGCCCCGCACAGAGGGACAGCTAAACACTGAAGCTTTCTTT.

This clone was counted a few times. Written as DNA, the CDR3 is TGTGCCTGGAGTCCCGAGACAGGGCGCACTGAAGCTTTCTTT. It specifies CAWSPETGRTEAFF. This rearrangement joins TRBV30 to TRBJ1-1; 7 positions agree with TRBD1. The length of the CDR3 is 14 residues. Germline V CDR1 and CDR2: GTSNPN, SVGIG (reference sequence). V was clipped by 2 bases and J by 4 bases; unmatched bases: 7. Combining the CDR3 with reference TRBV30 and TRBJ1-1 gives the whole variable domain SQTIHQWPATLVQPVGSPLSLECTVEGTSNPNLYWYRQAAGRGLQLLFYSVGIGQISSEVPQNLSASRPQDRQFILSSKKLLLSDSGFYLCAWSPETGRTEAFFGQGTRLTVV.

V usage is TRBV2 and J usage is TRBJ1-1; TRBD1 agrees at 11 bases. The CDR3 sequence is 14 residues long. Germline V gene lookup returns CDR1 SNHLY and CDR2 FYNNEI. The junction had 5 bases not matched to a gene; V was cut back by 7 bases and J by 4 bases. CDR3 residues: CASNGQGAGTEAFF. In DNA, the CDR3 is TGTGCCAGCAACGGACAGGGGGCTGGCACTGAAGCTTTCTTT. The full variable domain, in which reference TRBV2 and TRBJ1-1 provide the parts outside the CDR3, is EPEVTQTPSHQVTQMGQEVILRCVPISNHLYFYWYRQILGQKVEFLVSFYNNEISEKSEIFDDQFSVERPDGSNFTLKIRSTKLEDSAMYFCASNGQGAGTEAFFGQGTRLTVV.

The rearrangement joins TRBV7-2 to TRBJ2-7; TRBD2 matches 15 bases. The V and J ends lost 2 bases and 6 bases, in that order; junction bases with no gene match: 11. The CDR3 contains 18 residues. Germline CDR1 and CDR2: SGHTA and FQGNSA. The chain's CDR3 is CASSLRTSGRAGSREQYF. Here the CDR3 DNA reads TGTGCCAGCAGCTTAAGGACTAGCGGGAGGGCCGGGTCACGCGAGCAGTACTTC. The variable domain in full, with the rest retrieved from reference TRBV7-2 and TRBJ2-7, is GAGVSQSPSNKVTEKGKDVELRCDPISGHTALYWYRQSLGQGLEFLIYFQGNSAPDKSGLPSDRFSAERTGGSVSTLTIQRTQQEDSAVYLCASSLRTSGRAGSREQYFGPGTRLTVT.

Note on this clone: Within the sample, other DNA sequences also encode this same CDR3. This CDR3 is CASSPGLAGGSYEQYF. CDR3 in DNA: TGCGCCAGCAGCCCCGGACTAGCGGGAGGTTCCTACGAGCAGTACTTC. The rearrangement uses TRBV5-1 and TRBJ2-7; 14 bases are shared with TRBD2. V was pared by 4 bases and J by 1 base, with 4 bases of the junction left unmatched. The germline V gene has CDR1 SGHRS and CDR2 YFSETQ. The CDR3 spans 16 residues. The variable domain in full, completed from reference TRBV5-1 and TRBJ2-7, reads KAGVTQTPRYLIKTRGQQVTLSCSPISGHRSVSWYQQTPGQGLQFLFEYFSETQRNKGNFPGRFSGRQFSNSRSEMNVSTLELGDSALYLCASSPGLAGGSYEQYFGPGTRLTVT.

The CDR3 region is CASSFPGVQETQYF. The CDR3 nucleotides are TGTGCCAGCAGTTTCCCCGGGGTCCAAGAGACCCAGTACTTC. V is TRBV5-5 and J is TRBJ2-5, with D perhaps matching TRBD2 (5 bases). Between the trimmed V and J ends, which lost 5 bases and 1 base, there was a span of 12 bases. The CDR3 is 14 amino acids. Germline CDR1 is SGHKS and CDR2 is YYEKEE (reference sequence).

This clone occurred a few times. This sequence joins TRBV7-2 and TRBJ1-4; 7 bases align to TRBD1. The length of the CDR3 is 14 residues. V trimming: 5 bases; J trimming: 7 bases; junction bases outside the gene matches: 7. The V gene's germline CDR1 is SGHTA and CDR2 FQGNSA. The CDR3 nucleotides read TGTGCCAGCAGCCCGTTTCGACAGGGTGAAAAACTGTTTTTT. It is translated as CASSPFRQGEKLFF.

This clone has a single count. This CDR3 reads CASSLTQGTTEAFF. The CDR3 DNA reads as TGTGCCAGCAGCTTAACGCAGGGGACCACTGAAGCTTTCTTT. The chain recombines TRBV7-3 with TRBJ1-1; maybe TRBD1 (6 bases). Trimming took off 0 bases at V and 4 bases at J, with 9 bases between the two ends. The CDR3 length is 14 residues. CDR1 and CDR2 from the germline V gene are SGHTA and FQGTGA.

The chain is built from TRBV7-8 and TRBJ2-2, with TRBD1 matching 9 bases. The CDR3 has 17 residues. Germline V gene data show CDR1 as SGHVS and CDR2 as FQNEAQ. The ends lost 0 bases at V and 3 bases at J; junction bases unmatched: 5. CDR3 residues: CASSLAPGTGYTGELFF. DNA for the CDR3: TGTGCCAGCAGCTTAGCCCCCGGGACAGGGTACACCGGGGAGCTGTTTTTT.

The V and J genes are TRBV6-1 and TRBJ2-7; no clear D gene. V dropped 3 bases and J dropped 6 bases, with 12 bases sitting between them. The CDR3 runs 13 residues. Germline V CDR1 and CDR2: MNHNS, SASEGT. The CDR3: CASSEAPGLEQYF. In DNA form, the CDR3 reads TGTGCCAGCAGTGAGGCCCCGGGTCTCGAGCAGTACTTC.

The J gene is TRBJ2-6, the V gene TRBV5-1, with a possible D match to TRBD2 (5 bases). Germline CDR1 SGHRS, CDR2 YFSETQ. The CDR3 consists of 15 residues. V shed 2 bases and J shed 0 bases, with 6 bases lying between them. CDR3 DNA: TGCGCCAGCAGCTTCGGGATCTCTGGGGCCAACGTCCTGACTTTC. It encodes CASSFGISGANVLTF.

The V gene is TRBV5-6, the J gene TRBJ2-3; TRBD2 aligns across 8 bases. Looked up from germline, CDR1 is SGHDT and CDR2 is YYEEEE. The CDR3 covers 15 residues. Trimming at V came to 0 bases and at J to 4 bases, leaving 4 bases not matched to a gene. CDR3 DNA sequence: TGTGCCAGCAGCTTGGGGGTACTAGCGGCAGATACGCAGTATTTT. It codes for CASSLGVLAADTQYF.

The V and J genes are TRBV30 and TRBJ2-2, with D unclear. This CDR3 has 13 residues. Between the trimmed V and J ends, which lost 3 bases and 1 base, there was a span of 6 bases. CDR1 GTSNPN and CDR2 SVGIG come from the germline V gene (reference sequence). This CDR3 reads CAWRRGNTGELFF. In DNA form, the CDR3 reads TGTGCCTGGAGACGAGGGAACACCGGGGAGCTGTTTTTT.

The chain recombines TRBV7-8 with TRBJ1-1; tentative D call: TRBD1 (5 bases). Germline CDR1 and CDR2: SGHVS and FQNEAQ. The CDR3 is made up of 12 amino acids. Trimming left V 5 bases short and J 4 bases short, with 8 bases between. The CDR3 nucleotides read TGTGCCAGCAGCAGGGGACTCACTGAAGCTTTCTTT. Protein product: CASSRGLTEAFF.

This clone has only a few counts. J is TRBJ2-1 and V is TRBV6-1; TRBD1 agrees at 10 bases. The V gene end was trimmed by 1 base and the J gene end by 3 bases; junction bases not matched to a gene: 0. The CDR3 contains 15 residues. Germline V gene data show CDR1 as MNHNS and CDR2 as SASEGT. The DNA of the CDR3 is TGTGCCAGCAGTGAAGGGACAGGGGGCTACAATGAGCAGTTCTTC. Its translation is CASSEGTGGYNEQFF.

This chain links TRBV7-9 with TRBJ1-1, with 8 nucleotides matching TRBD1. After removal of 5 bases from V and 3 bases from J, the junction contained 5 bases not matched to a gene. The germline CDR1 and CDR2 sequences are SEHNR and FQNEAQ (reference sequence). The CDR3 is 14 residues long. CDR3 bases: TGTGCCAGCAGCCCACTGACAGGGGACACTGAAGCTTTCTTT. This sequence encodes CASSPLTGDTEAFF.

V gene TRBV5-6 combines with J gene TRBJ2-7; 9 bases fit TRBD2. V dropped 2 bases and J dropped 7; count of bases not matched to a gene: 4. CDR3 length equals 13 residues. The germline V gene encodes CDR1 SGHDT and CDR2 YYEEEE. The DNA for the CDR3 is TGTGCCAGCAGCTTAGGGACTAGCAATGAGCAGTACTTC. It is translated as CASSLGTSNEQYF. The variable domain in full, completed from reference TRBV5-6 and TRBJ2-7, reads DAGVTQSPTHLIKTRGQQVTLRCSPKSGHDTVSWYQQALGQGPQFIFQYYEEEERQRGNFPDRFSGHQFPNYSSELNVNALLLGDSALYLCASSLGTSNEQYFGPGTRLTVT.

V and J are TRBV7-9 and TRBJ1-1, with 8 bases aligning to TRBD1. Germline lookup yields CDR1 SEHNR and CDR2 FQNEAQ (reference sequence). CDR3 size: 14 residues. V lost 4 bases to trimming and J lost 4 bases; unmatched junction nucleotides: 5. The CDR3 bases are TGTGCCAGCAGCTACGGACAGGGTTCCACTGAAGCTTTCTTT. Amino acids: CASSYGQGSTEAFF.

V gene TRBV5-5 combines with J gene TRBJ2-7, with 11 bases fitting TRBD2. This CDR3 region has 17 residues. The germline gives CDR1 SGHKS, CDR2 YYEKEE (reference sequence). The junction had 7 bases not matched to a gene; V was cut back by 2 bases and J by 0 bases. The CDR3 is CASSFSLAGGNSYEQYF. The CDR3 region has the DNA TGTGCCAGCAGCTTCTCTCTAGCGGGGGGAAACTCCTACGAGCAGTACTTC.

The rearrangement links TRBV7-6 to TRBJ1-1, with 7 bases lining up with TRBD1. Losses at the gene ends were 0 bases for V and 5 bases for J; bases not matched to a gene: 6. The CDR3 loop spans 15 amino acids. The germline CDR1 and CDR2 sequences are SGHVS and FNYEAQ. The CDR3 reads CASSLAQGTRTEAFF. In DNA form, the CDR3 reads TGTGCCAGCAGCTTAGCACAGGGGACCAGGACTGAAGCTTTCTTT.

This clone has just a few counts. The J gene is TRBJ2-7, the V gene TRBV4-2; 10 bases line up with TRBD2. V trimming: 1 base; J trimming: 1 base; junction bases outside the gene matches: 4. The CDR3 runs 16 residues. Per the germline V gene, CDR1 is LGHNA and CDR2 is YNFKEQ. The CDR3 nucleotides are TGTGCCAGCAGCCAAGGGGAGGGACTAGCGTCCTACGAGCAGTACTTC. The encoded protein is CASSQGEGLASYEQYF.

The chain links TRBV27 to TRBJ1-5; D is perhaps TRBD1 (6 bases). The CDR3 contains 14 residues. From germline, CDR1 is MNHEY and CDR2 SMNVEV (reference sequence). V dropped 2 bases and J dropped 7 bases, with 12 bases sitting between them. This CDR3 reads CASSLSGGGQPQHF. The CDR3 bases are TGTGCCAGCAGTTTAAGTGGGGGCGGGCAGCCCCAGCATTTT.

This sequence joins TRBV5-1 and TRBJ2-4; TRBD1 agrees at 7 bases. J gave up 8 bases and V 0 bases, and 2 bases lay outside the gene matches. Germline V gene data show CDR1 as SGHRS and CDR2 as YFSETQ. This CDR3 has 13 amino acids. The CDR3 spells CASSLAQGDIQYF. The CDR3 region has the DNA TGCGCCAGCAGCTTGGCCCAGGGGGACATTCAGTACTTC.

The chain couples TRBV2 to TRBJ2-6; D ambiguous. Germline CDR1 SNHLY, CDR2 FYNNEI. Deletions cut 2 bases from V and 1 base from J, with 3 bases between. The length of the CDR3 is 14 residues. CDR3 nucleotide sequence: TGTGCCAGCAGTGAACGGTCTGGGGCCAACGTCCTGACTTTC. It is translated as CASSERSGANVLTF.